Included here is one T cell receptor (beta chain) sequence, with context. The sample is drawn from a study of blood T cell repertoires in COVID-19. Study in general: COVID-19 samples collected from the United States, Italy and Spain covered acute and convalescent phases.

V lost 4 bases, J lost 6 bases, and 11 bases stayed unmatched. The CDR3 extends over 16 amino acids. The germline CDR1 and CDR2 sequences are MNHEY and SVGAGI. In the source study's methods: Researchers report that nucleated cell counts were estimated from reference gene primer amplification. Profiling relied on immunoSEQ multiplex PCR, and the TCRdb table lists in-frame clones only, not all of them. The DNA was the basis for D and trimming; V, J and clone size are from that table. The table records 150,000 to 250,000 clones, almost 85% of them present only once. This rearrangement joins TRBV6-5 to TRBJ2-7, with 11 bases fitting TRBD2. This receptor was taken from a human donor with acute or convalescent COVID-19. The donor label of this sample is uncertain. Sequencing was performed on peripheral blood. The CDR3 bases are TGTGCCAGCAGTTTACACCGGACTAGCGGGTTGGGCGAGCAGTACTTC. Amino acids: CASSLHRTSGLGEQYF.